A selection of T cell receptor beta chains follows, all from one sample in a study of blood T cells in healthy people across ages. In TCRdb, the 5' RACE reads were re-called with MiXCR into one record per CDR3 protein. The sample holds 1.8 million or so distinct CDR3 sequences, approximately 40% seen once. Sequenced material: blood. These TCRs come from a human donor in good health. Each CDR3 is given with its conserved first and last residue. The order of the fields is V gene, clone size, D gene, J gene, CDR3 protein, CDR3 DNA. D genes are given only for firm matches. Expanded clones get a size class; other rows say once, few or many, or leave the size out.

v_call: TRBV7-3
clone_size: many
d_call: TRBD1
j_call: TRBJ2-1
cdr3_aa: CASSSQGASNNEQFF
cdr3_nt: TGTGCCAGCAGCTCACAGGGGGCGTCGAATAATGAGCAGTTCTTC

v_call: TRBV10-3
clone_size: NA
d_call: NA
j_call: TRBJ2-1
cdr3_aa: CAISEAVTSHNEQFF
cdr3_nt: TGTGCCATCAGTGAGGCGGTGACCTCCCACAATGAGCAGTTCTTC

v_call: TRBV4-3
clone_size: NA
d_call: NA
j_call: TRBJ2-3
cdr3_aa: CASSQDKEGGRTDTQYF
cdr3_nt: TGCGCCAGCAGCCAAGATAAGGAGGGGGGGCGCACAGATACGCAGTATTTT

v_call: TRBV27
clone_size: many
d_call: NA
j_call: TRBJ2-3
cdr3_aa: CASSLWSIGGGRPPDTQYF
cdr3_nt: TGTGCCAGCAGTTTATGGTCTATTGGGGGGGGCCGACCCCCAGATACGCAGTATTTT

v_call: TRBV9
clone_size: NA
d_call: TRBD2
j_call: TRBJ2-5
cdr3_aa: CASSAGGGADETQYF
cdr3_nt: TGTGCCAGCAGCGCCGGCGGGGGGGCCGATGAGACCCAGTACTTC

v_call: TRBV6-1
clone_size: NA
d_call: NA
j_call: TRBJ1-5
cdr3_aa: CASSASLGNSGVGNQPQHF
cdr3_nt: TGTGCCAGCAGTGCCTCCTTGGGAAATTCAGGGGTTGGCAATCAGCCCCAGCATTTT

v_call: TRBV7-2
clone_size: few
d_call: TRBD1
j_call: TRBJ2-7
cdr3_aa: CASRGDRREQYF
cdr3_nt: TGTGCCAGCAGGGGGGACAGGCGCGAGCAGTACTTC

v_call: TRBV20-1
clone_size: NA
d_call: NA
j_call: TRBJ2-3
cdr3_aa: CSARGFGATDTQYF
cdr3_nt: TGCAGTGCAAGAGGTTTCGGGGCAACAGATACGCAGTATTTT

v_call: TRBV6-4
clone_size: NA
d_call: NA
j_call: TRBJ2-2
cdr3_aa: CASSDLGGGTGELFF
cdr3_nt: TGTGCCAGCAGTGACTTGGGGGGCGGCACCGGGGAGCTGTTTTTT

v_call: TRBV7-6
clone_size: few
d_call: NA
j_call: TRBJ1-2
cdr3_aa: CASSLGPGLPPAPSSYGYTF
cdr3_nt: TGTGCCAGCAGCTTAGGGCCAGGTTTGCCTCCCGCACCCAGCAGCTATGGCTACACCTTC